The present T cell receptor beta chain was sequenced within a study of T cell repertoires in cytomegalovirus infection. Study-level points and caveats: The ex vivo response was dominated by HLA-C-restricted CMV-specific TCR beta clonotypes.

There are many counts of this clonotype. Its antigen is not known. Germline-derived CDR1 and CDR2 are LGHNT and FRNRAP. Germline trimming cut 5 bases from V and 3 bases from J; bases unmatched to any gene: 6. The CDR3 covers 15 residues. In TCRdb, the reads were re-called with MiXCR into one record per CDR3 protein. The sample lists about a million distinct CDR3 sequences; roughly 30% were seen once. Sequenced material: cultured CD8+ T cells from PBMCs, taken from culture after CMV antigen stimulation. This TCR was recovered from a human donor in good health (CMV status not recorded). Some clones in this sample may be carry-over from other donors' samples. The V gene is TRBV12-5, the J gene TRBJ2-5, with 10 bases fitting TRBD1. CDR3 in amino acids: CASGTTDRGKETQYF. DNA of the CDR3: TGTGCTAGTGGTACAACGGACAGGGGGAAAGAGACCCAGTACTTC.